This T cell receptor (beta chain) was profiled in a study of T cell responses to AZD1222 COVID-19 vaccine. Study observations and caveats: Donors skewed white British and female; clonal diversity was possibly underestimated.

Profiled with immunoSEQ multiplex PCR; TCRdb holds only in-frame clones, not every one. The table shows some 150,000 clones, with about 92% occurring only once. With regard to this clone: Its antigen is still unknown.

The receptor was isolated from an adult in good health. Sequenced here: peripheral blood, sampled on day 0 of AZD1222 vaccination.

CDR3 in DNA: TGTGCCAGCAGCCAAGATTTCAGGGGTAATGAAAAACTGTTTTTT. Residues: CASSQDFRGNEKLFF. J is TRBJ1-4 and V is TRBV4-2; TRBD1 is a possible D gene (6 bases). CDR3 length: 15 amino acids. Per the germline V gene, CDR1 is LGHNA and CDR2 is YNFKEQ. With 0 bases removed from V and 4 bases from J, the gap between germline ends came to 9 bases.